This T cell receptor (beta chain) stems from a study of neoadjuvant anti-PD-1 for oral cavity cancer. From germline, CDR1 is KGHSH and CDR2 LQKENI. The CDR3 is 17 amino acids. V lost 1 base and J lost 2; bases outside the gene matches: 6. This clone has only a few counts. Using immunoSEQ multiplex PCR, the repertoire was profiled, and TCRdb retains in-frame clones only, with some absent. The sample records approximately 13,000 clones, approximately 69% being singletons. Stated time point: after neoadjuvant nivolumab, at surgical resection. These oral cavity squamous cell carcinomas were HPV-negative and locally advanced.

The specimen comprised PBMCs, sampled after nivolumab (anti-PD-1) treatment. V usage is TRBV18 and J usage is TRBJ2-2; TRBD2 matches at 8 bases. This TCR came from a person aged 35 to 85 with oral cavity squamous cell carcinoma. The CDR3 reads CASSPRQTSVNTGELFF. The CDR3 bases are TGTGCCAGCTCACCACGACAGACTAGCGTTAACACCGGGGAGCTGTTTTTT.